This entry lists 24 T cell receptor beta chains sequenced from one sample in a study of early T cells in non-severe SARS-CoV-2 infection. TCRdb independently ran MiXCR on the 5' RACE reads; one entry per CDR3 protein. The sample has about 42,000 distinct CDR3 sequences, approximately 7.1% seen once; the top ten hold under 5%. The sample was whole blood. The receptors were sampled from an adult who was a healthcare worker with PCR-confirmed SARS-CoV-2 infection or an uninfected control (not recorded which).

This clonotype was seen at least ten times. This chain links TRBV9 with TRBJ2-3; TRBD2 matches at 9 bases. The V segment lost 0 bases and the J segment 2 bases; nucleotides outside the gene matches: 4. The CDR3 consists of 16 residues. The germline gives CDR1 SGDLS, CDR2 YYNGEE. The CDR3 coding sequence is TGTGCCAGCAGCGTAGGTAGCGGGGGTAACACAGATACGCAGTATTTT. Its translation is CASSVGSGGNTDTQYF.

This clonotype was picked up a small number of times. This chain joins TRBV18 and TRBJ2-7; TRBD1 matches 10 bases. Per germline, CDR1 KGHSH and CDR2 LQKENI. The junction had 6 bases not matched to a gene; V was cut back by 3 bases and J by 7 bases. This CDR3 is 14 amino acids long. The CDR3 loop reads CASSPSRTGGEQYF. The CDR3 DNA sequence: TGTGCCAGCTCACCGAGTCGGACAGGGGGTGAGCAGTACTTC.

The CDR3 here is CASSLSGVGYEQYF. The CDR3 coding sequence is TGCGCCAGCAGCTTGAGTGGAGTGGGCTACGAGCAGTACTTC. The chain joins TRBV5-1 to TRBJ2-7; D gene uncertain. CDR3 size: 14 residues. Per germline, CDR1 SGHRS and CDR2 YFSETQ. Trimming removed 1 base at V and 3 bases at J, with 11 bases between.

This clonotype was counted between two and nine times. The V and J genes are TRBV9 and TRBJ2-5; D might be TRBD1 (5 bases). This CDR3 has 15 residues. Trimming cost V 0 bases and J 5 bases, with 14 bases left between them. Germline V gene data show CDR1 as SGDLS and CDR2 as YYNGEE. The CDR3: CASSVGAKGWETQYF. The CDR3 coding sequence is TGTGCCAGCAGCGTAGGAGCAAAGGGGTGGGAGACCCAGTACTTC.

Notes on this clonotype: A read error may explain this, as a much larger clone is one base away. The chain carries TRBV6-6 and TRBJ2-3, with D unclear. This CDR3 contains 12 residues. Germline CDR1 MNHNY, CDR2 SVGAGI (reference sequence). The V end was cut by 6 bases, the J end by 5 bases, with 9 bases between. CDR3 in amino acids: CASRVLGDTQYF. DNA of the CDR3: TGTGCCAGCAGGGTCCTAGGAGATACGCAGTATTTT.

The J gene is TRBJ2-3, the V gene TRBV2, with 7 bases fitting TRBD1. The CDR3 covers 16 residues. Trimming took 8 bases from V and 1 from J; bases not matched to a gene: 12. Germline CDR1 reads SNHLY; CDR2 reads FYNNEI. The CDR3 DNA reads as TGTGCCAGCTCCCAGCCCGGGGACAGAGGCACAGATACGCAGTATTTT. Translation: CASSQPGDRGTDTQYF.

This clonotype was counted many times. The gene calls are TRBV18 and TRBJ2-3, with no clear D. This CDR3 contains 13 residues. Germline V CDR1 and CDR2: KGHSH, LQKENI. Trimming removed 1 base from V and 5 bases from J, with 7 bases in between. The CDR3 protein is CASSPQGIDTQYF. In DNA form, the CDR3 reads TGTGCCAGCTCACCACAGGGAATAGATACGCAGTATTTT.

This clonotype occurred many times. This chain connects TRBV11-3 to TRBJ2-3, with D uncertain. Germline CDR1 is SGHNT and CDR2 is YENEEA. The CDR3 extends over 18 amino acids. V lost 4 bases and J 4 bases, leaving 24 bases between the germline ends. CDR3 in amino acids: CASSSRKESSGLADTQYF. The DNA for the CDR3 is TGTGCCAGCAGCTCTCGCAAGGAGTCTAGTGGCCTCGCAGATACGCAGTATTTT.

At least ten counts were recorded for this clonotype. The V call is TRBV4-1, the J call TRBJ1-5; TRBD1 might be the D (6 bases). The CDR3 sequence is 14 residues long. Germline V gene sequence: CDR1 MGHRA, CDR2 YSYEKL. V lost 0 bases to trimming and J lost 4 bases, with 7 bases between them. CDR3 DNA sequence: TGCGCCAGCAGCCAAGAGACAGGAAATCAGCCCCAGCATTTT. Its translation: CASSQETGNQPQHF.

By sample share, this clonotype is medium-sized. The gene calls are TRBV7-9 and TRBJ2-3; TRBD1 agrees at 7 bases. CDR1 and CDR2 from the germline V gene are SEHNR and FQNEAQ (reference sequence). CDR3 length: 13 residues. J was trimmed by 6 bases and V by 4 bases; bases with no gene match: 4. In DNA form, the CDR3 reads TGTGCCAGCAGCTCCAGGGGGTTGGATACGCAGTATTTT. This gives the protein CASSSRGLDTQYF.

This clonotype was found many times. V is TRBV7-2 and J is TRBJ2-4; no clear D gene. V lost 4 bases, J lost 0 bases, and 7 bases lay in between. Germline CDR1 and CDR2: SGHTA and FQGNSA. The CDR3 totals 14 residues. CDR3 loop: CASSSPGAKNIQYF. The CDR3 DNA sequence: TGTGCCAGCAGCTCCCCGGGAGCCAAAAACATTCAGTACTTC.

This clonotype was counted at least ten times. The chain has TRBV20-1 and TRBJ1-1; D perhaps matches TRBD1 (6 bases). This CDR3 contains 15 residues. Trimming took 1 base from V and 1 from J, leaving 13 bases between them. In germline, CDR1 is DFQATT, CDR2 SNEGSKA (reference sequence). CDR3 sequence: CSARAHLGGNTEAFF. Written as DNA, the CDR3 is TGCAGTGCTAGAGCCCACCTAGGGGGGAACACTGAAGCTTTCTTT.

This clonotype has a count of ten or more. The chain has TRBV12-3 or TRBV12-4 and TRBJ1-1, with 8 bases lining up with TRBD1. V gave up 6 bases and J gave up 2 bases; unmatched junction bases: 14. The CDR3 contains 17 residues. This CDR3 is CASRPRQGRADNTEAFF. The CDR3, as DNA: TGTGCCAGCAGACCGAGACAGGGGAGAGCCGATAACACTGAAGCTTTCTTT.

This clonotype was detected many times. The chain joins TRBV11-2 to TRBJ1-4; a possible D gene is TRBD1 (6 bases). V lost 4 bases and J 7 bases, leaving 16 bases between the germline ends. The CDR3 covers 15 residues. The germline CDR1 and CDR2 sequences are SGHAT and FQNNGV. CDR3 amino acids: CASSYQRGAREKLFF. The DNA for the CDR3 is TGTGCCAGCAGCTACCAGCGGGGGGCGCGTGAAAAACTGTTTTTT.

This clonotype was observed many times. The rearrangement uses TRBV7-6 and TRBJ1-5; D is unresolved. V was trimmed by 1 base and J by 0 bases, leaving 4 bases between them. This CDR3 is built from 14 residues. Germline lookup yields CDR1 SGHVS and CDR2 FNYEAQ. For the CDR3, the DNA is TGTGCCAGCAGCTTAGACGTTAGCAATCAGCCCCAGCATTTT. Its protein is CASSLDVSNQPQHF.

The rearrangement uses TRBV6-5 and TRBJ1-3, with TRBD1 matching 8 bases. Looked up from germline, CDR1 is MNHEY and CDR2 is SVGAGI. The CDR3 has 15 residues. Germline trimming cut 5 bases from V and 0 bases from J; bases unmatched to any gene: 3. CDR3 nucleotide sequence: TGTGCCAGCAGTCGGGACAGGAACTCTGGAAACACCATATATTTT. Its protein is CASSRDRNSGNTIYF.

This clonotype occurred many times. The V and J genes are TRBV20-1 and TRBJ1-6, with D possibly being TRBD1 (5 bases). The CDR3 is 13 residues long. V gave up 6 bases and J gave up 9 bases, with 15 bases separating them. Germline V lookup: CDR1 DFQATT, CDR2 SNEGSKA (reference sequence). The CDR3 loop reads CSASGTDTSPLHF. The CDR3 region has the DNA TGCAGTGCGTCCGGGACGGACACTTCACCCCTCCACTTT.

Only a few counts were recorded for this clonotype. CDR3 amino acids: CASSVVGGASEAFF. The CDR3 DNA is TGTGCCAGCAGTGTAGTAGGGGGCGCGTCTGAAGCTTTCTTT. The chain carries TRBV6-4 and TRBJ1-1; the match to TRBD1 covers 7 bases. J gave up 6 bases and V 4 bases, and 8 bases lay outside the gene matches. Germline V lookup: CDR1 MRHNA, CDR2 SNTAGT. The CDR3 has 14 amino acids.

The chain is built from TRBV7-2 and TRBJ2-1; D is uncertain. Germline assignment: CDR1 SGHTA and CDR2 FQGNSA. V dropped 3 bases and J dropped 7 bases, with 10 bases sitting between them. The CDR3 extends over 13 amino acids. The CDR3 is CASSLGHWNEQFF. The CDR3 DNA reads TGTGCCAGCAGCTTGGGCCACTGGAATGAGCAGTTCTTC.

On this clonotype itself: The limits of the CDR3 on the DNA are not certain, so only TCRdb's listed CDR3 is given. The J gene is TRBJ2-7, the V gene TRBV7-9. The CDR3 is made up of 18 amino acids, end residues included. Germline-derived CDR1 and CDR2 are SEHNR and FQNEAQ (reference sequence). The CDR3 region is CASSYAYEQYFGAYEQYF.

The sample holds a few counts of this clonotype. This chain links TRBV10-3 with TRBJ2-7, with 8 bases aligning to TRBD1. V shed 6 bases, J shed 5 bases, and the junction held 3 bases outside the gene matches. Germline assignment: CDR1 ENHRY and CDR2 SYGVKD. The CDR3 totals 12 residues. The CDR3 DNA sequence: TGTGCCATCAGAGGACAGGGTGACGAGCAGTACTTC. Translating gives CAIRGQGDEQYF.

This clonotype was seen many times. The chain recombines TRBV9 with TRBJ1-1; TRBD1 is a possible D gene (5 bases). Trimming cost V 3 bases and J 7 bases, with 13 bases left between them. The CDR3 spans 13 residues. The germline gives CDR1 SGDLS, CDR2 YYNGEE. CDR3 region: CASSALGDGEAFF. In DNA, the CDR3 is TGTGCCAGCAGCGCCCTGGGGGATGGTGAAGCTTTCTTT.

This sequence joins TRBV20-1 and TRBJ2-3; D uncertain. The germline gives CDR1 DFQATT, CDR2 SNEGSKA (reference sequence). There are 15 residues in the CDR3. Trimming took off 3 bases at V and 2 bases at J, with 15 bases between the two ends. CDR3 residues: CSASGTSSITDTQYF. The CDR3 DNA follows: TGCAGTGCTAGCGGAACAAGCTCCATCACAGATACGCAGTATTTT.

This clonotype occurred a few times. The DNA of the CDR3 is TGTGCCAGCAGCGGCGGGGCCGATCAGCCCCAGCATTTT. This gives the protein CASSGGADQPQHF. The chain recombines TRBV7-2 with TRBJ1-5, with a tentative D call TRBD1 (5 bases). The CDR3 consists of 13 residues. Germline CDR1 and CDR2: SGHTA and FQGNSA. The ends were cut back, 5 bases at V and 5 bases at J, with 10 bases in the middle. Based on the CDR3 plus reference TRBV7-2 and TRBJ1-5, the full variable domain is GAGVSQSPSNKVTEKGKDVELRCDPISGHTALYWYRQSLGQGLEFLIYFQGNSAPDKSGLPSDRFSAERTGGSVSTLTIQRTQQEDSAVYLCASSGGADQPQHFGDGTRLSIL.